Here is one T cell receptor (beta chain) with its context. The table came from immunoSEQ multiplex PCR; TCRdb's copy has only in-frame clones and leaves some out. The table includes 55,000 to 80,000 clones, around 90% detected once. These data are taken from a study of control samples from healthy donors and cancer patients. V dropped 6 bases and J dropped 7; count of bases not matched to a gene: 6. CDR1 is MNHEY and CDR2 is SVGAGI in the germline V gene. CDR3 length equals 14 residues. This sequence joins TRBV6-5 and TRBJ1-6, with 7 nucleotides matching TRBD1. The TCR sequence derives from a man aged 55 to 69 with colorectal cancer. The sample taken for sequencing was PBMCs. The CDR3 region is CASSRDSKNSPLHF. Here the CDR3 DNA reads TGTGCCAGCAGCCGGGACAGCAAAAATTCACCCCTCCACTTT.